This T cell receptor (beta chain) comes out of a study of blood T cell repertoires in COVID-19. Overall study context: The cDNA or gDNA used as material had been derived from T cells, B-cell-depleted T cells, or PBMCs.

CDR3 length: 12 residues. V was cut by 7 bases and J by 0 bases, with 9 bases left in between. The V gene's germline CDR1 is GTSNPN and CDR2 SVGIG (reference sequence). Method: immunoSEQ multiplex PCR; TCRdb's copy keeps in-frame clones and lacks some. This sample has approximately 220,000 clones; 85% occur once, and the top ten carry roughly a sixth. Living in under 30 US areas, the participants were between 18 and 89 years of age. The clonotype was recovered from a man between 35 and 55 years old who had recovered from COVID-19. The J gene is TRBJ1-1, the V gene TRBV30; possibly TRBD1 for D (5 bases). The source material was PBMCs or T cells enriched from blood (not recorded which). CDR3 nucleotides: TGTGCCTTGACAGTATTGAACACTGAAGCTTTCTTT. Translated: CALTVLNTEAFF. Variable domain in full (rest from reference TRBV30 and TRBJ1-1): SQTIHQWPATLVQPVGSPLSLECTVEGTSNPNLYWYRQAAGRGLQLLFYSVGIGQISSEVPQNLSASRPQDRQFILSSKKLLLSDSGFYLCALTVLNTEAFFGQGTRLTVV.